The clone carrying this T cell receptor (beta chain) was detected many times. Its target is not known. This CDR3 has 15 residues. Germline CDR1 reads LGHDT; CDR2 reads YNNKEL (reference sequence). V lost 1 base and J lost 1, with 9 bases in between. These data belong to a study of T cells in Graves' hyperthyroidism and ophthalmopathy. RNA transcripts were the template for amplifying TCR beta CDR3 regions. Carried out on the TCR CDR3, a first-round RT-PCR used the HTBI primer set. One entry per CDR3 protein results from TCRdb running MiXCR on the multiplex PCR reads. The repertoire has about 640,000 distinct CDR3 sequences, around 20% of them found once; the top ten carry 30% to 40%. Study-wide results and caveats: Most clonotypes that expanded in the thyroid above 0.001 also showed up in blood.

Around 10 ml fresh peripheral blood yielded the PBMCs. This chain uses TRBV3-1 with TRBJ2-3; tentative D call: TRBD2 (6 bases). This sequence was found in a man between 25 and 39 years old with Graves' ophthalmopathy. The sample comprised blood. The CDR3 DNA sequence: TGTGCCAGCAGCCAAGGGAGGGCCGGCACAGATACGCAGTATTTT. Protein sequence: CASSQGRAGTDTQYF.